Included here is one T cell receptor (beta chain) sequence, with context. Its antigen is not known. The investigators reverse transcribed all of the isolated RNA, so they sequenced expressed TCRB transcripts. Sequencing used immunoSEQ multiplex PCR; TCRdb keeps in-frame clones, though not all of them. The sample holds 600,000 to 650,000 clones, roughly 15% seen once. The data originate from a study of beta chain features in type 1 diabetes. General study findings and limits: Comparison showed that naive, central memory and Treg TCRB repertoires appeared more similar among patients than among healthy donors.

Sorting based on CD45RO/CCR7/CD25/CD127/CD95/CD27 separated CD4+ naive, central memory, regulatory and stem cell-like memory cells. Germline CDR1 SNHLY, CDR2 FYNNEI. The CDR3 contains 15 residues. Trimming took off 8 bases at V and 1 base at J, with 17 bases between the two ends. The sequencing input was naive CD4+ T cells from blood. This TCR was sampled from a man aged 18 to 30 in good health. V is TRBV2 and J is TRBJ1-2; a weak D match, TRBD1 (5 bases). CDR3 region: CASAGTSNINYGYTF. As DNA, the CDR3 is TGTGCCAGCGCCGGGACCTCCAACATTAACTATGGCTACACCTTC.